The entry that follows covers one TCR beta chain sequence. Its antigen is unknown. The data stem from a study of T cell repertoires in aging, cancer and after chemotherapy. Study-wide results and caveats: Age-matched healthy donors had significantly more diverse, less clonal blood TCR repertoires than untreated cancer patients.

The template was genomic DNA from peripheral blood, not RNA. The CDR3 runs 14 residues. Germline V gene sequence: CDR1 DFQATT, CDR2 SNEGSKA (reference sequence). V was clipped by 3 bases and J by 4 bases, with 13 bases between them. TRB rearrangements spanning V, D and J were amplified using mixed TRB-A/B primers. Each CDR3 protein gets one entry after TCRdb re-called the multiplex PCR reads with MiXCR. This sample yields several hundred distinct CDR3 sequences, of which roughly 19% are seen a single time; 66% belongs to the top ten. The TCR was taken from a human donor with a blood cancer. Sequencing input: blood. The V gene is TRBV20-1, the J gene TRBJ1-3, with D possibly TRBD1 on 5 matching bases. CDR3 DNA sequence: TGCAGTGCTAGGTCACAGGAGAACGGAAACACCATATATTTT. Encoded protein: CSARSQENGNTIYF.